These 5 T cell receptor beta chains were sequenced from one sample in a study of regulatory T cells in long-lasting Graves disease. Time point defined: persistent/refractory GD, antithyroid drugs over 5 years with positive TRAb. After RNA was extracted from PBMCs, the TCR library was made from it. Building of the TCR beta libraries involved iRepertoire HTBI primers and Arm-PCR of CDR3 regions. TCRdb processed the multiplex PCR reads anew with MiXCR; each CDR3 protein has one entry. The sample contains approximately 350,000 distinct CDR3 sequences, around 23% of which appear only once. The sequences come from peripheral blood mononuclear cells (PBMCs), collected when the disease was refractory, from a patient treated with antithyroid drugs. The receptors come from a woman aged 40 to 50 with Graves disease.

The chain combines TRBV7-2 with TRBJ2-7; tentative D call: TRBD2 (6 bases). Germline CDR1 is SGHTA and CDR2 is FQGNSA. V was clipped by 0 bases and J by 8 bases, with 14 bases between them. The CDR3 covers 14 residues. Here the CDR3 DNA reads TGTGCCAGCAGCTTAGCCGTCGGGGGAGTGAAGCAGTACTTC. Residues: CASSLAVGGVKQYF.

In this sample, this clonotype turned up many times. The V and J genes are TRBV6-5 and TRBJ2-7; D possibly corresponds to TRBD1 (6 bases). The V end lost 4 bases, the J end lost 3 bases, and 10 bases lay between the germline ends. Germline V gives CDR1 MNHEY, CDR2 SVGAGI. This CDR3 has 13 residues. The CDR3 protein is CASSSGTNYEQYF. For the CDR3, the DNA is TGTGCCAGCAGTTCCGGGACAAACTACGAGCAGTACTTC.

This clonotype appeared many times. This chain connects TRBV29-1 to TRBJ1-1; no reliable D call. The germline CDR1 and CDR2 sequences are SQVTM and ANQGSEA. CDR3 length: 12 residues. V was cut by 6 bases and J by 0 bases, with 8 bases left in between. Here the CDR3 reads CSVVPLNTEAFF. In nucleotides, the CDR3 is TGCAGCGTAGTACCGTTGAACACTGAAGCTTTCTTT.

The gene calls are TRBV7-3 and TRBJ1-2; no firm D call. With 5 bases removed from V and 2 bases from J, the gap between germline ends came to 18 bases. Germline CDR1 reads SGHTA; CDR2 reads FQGTGA. This CDR3 is built from 16 residues. The CDR3 loop is CASSGRQRDLNYGYTF. DNA of the CDR3: TGTGCCAGCAGCGGTCGCCAACGGGATTTAAACTATGGCTACACCTTC.

The CDR3 reads CASTPEGHLNQPQHF. In DNA form, the CDR3 reads TGTGCCAGTACCCCGGAGGGACACCTCAATCAGCCCCAGCATTTT. The rearrangement links TRBV19 to TRBJ1-5; possible D gene TRBD1, 6 bases. The germline CDR1 and CDR2 sequences are LNHDA and SQIVND (reference sequence). V was clipped by 7 bases and J by 3 bases, with 16 bases between them. This CDR3 is 15 amino acids long.